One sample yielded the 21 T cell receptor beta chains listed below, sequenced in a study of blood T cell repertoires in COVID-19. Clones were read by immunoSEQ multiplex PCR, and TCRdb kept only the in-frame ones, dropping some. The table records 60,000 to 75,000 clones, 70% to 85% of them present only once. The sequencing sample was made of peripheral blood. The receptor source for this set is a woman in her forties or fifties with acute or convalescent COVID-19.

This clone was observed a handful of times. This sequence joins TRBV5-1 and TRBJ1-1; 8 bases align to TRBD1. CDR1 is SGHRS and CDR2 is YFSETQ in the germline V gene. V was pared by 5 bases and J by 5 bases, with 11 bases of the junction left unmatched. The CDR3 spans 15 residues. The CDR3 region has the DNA TGCGCCAGCAGACTTAACAGGGGGAGGTTGACTGAAGCTTTCTTT. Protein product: CASRLNRGRLTEAFF.

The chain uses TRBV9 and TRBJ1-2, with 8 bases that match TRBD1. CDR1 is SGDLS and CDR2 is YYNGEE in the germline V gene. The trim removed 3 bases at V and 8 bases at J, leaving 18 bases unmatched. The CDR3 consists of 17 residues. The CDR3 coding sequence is TGTGCCAGCAGCGGTGGGACGAACGGACAGGGATCGAGGGGCTACACCTTC. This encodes CASSGGTNGQGSRGYTF.

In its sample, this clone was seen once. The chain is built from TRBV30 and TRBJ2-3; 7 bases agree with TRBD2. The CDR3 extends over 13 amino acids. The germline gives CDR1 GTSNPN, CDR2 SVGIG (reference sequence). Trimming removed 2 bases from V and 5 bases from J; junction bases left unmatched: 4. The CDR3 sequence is CAWSPGEGDTQYF. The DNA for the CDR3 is TGTGCCTGGAGTCCCGGGGAGGGAGATACGCAGTATTTT.

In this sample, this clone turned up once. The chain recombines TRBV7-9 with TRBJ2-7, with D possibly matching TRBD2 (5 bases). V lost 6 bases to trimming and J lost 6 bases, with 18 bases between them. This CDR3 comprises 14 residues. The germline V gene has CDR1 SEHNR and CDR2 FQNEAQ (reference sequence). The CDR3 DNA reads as TGTGCCAGCAGTGGAGGTTGGAGCTGGGGCGAGCAGTACTTC. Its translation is CASSGGWSWGEQYF.

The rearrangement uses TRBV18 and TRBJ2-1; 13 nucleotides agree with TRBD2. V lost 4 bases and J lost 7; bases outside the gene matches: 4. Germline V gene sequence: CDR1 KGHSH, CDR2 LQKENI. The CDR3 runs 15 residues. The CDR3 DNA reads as TGTGCCAGCTCACGCCGGACTAGCGGGAGTAATGAGCAGTTCTTC. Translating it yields CASSRRTSGSNEQFF.

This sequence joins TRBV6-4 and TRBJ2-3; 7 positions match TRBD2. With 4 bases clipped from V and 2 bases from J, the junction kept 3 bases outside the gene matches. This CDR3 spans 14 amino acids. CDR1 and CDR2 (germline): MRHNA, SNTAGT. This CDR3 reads CASSAGGNTDTQYF. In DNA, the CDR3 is TGTGCCAGCAGTGCGGGGGGAAACACAGATACGCAGTATTTT.

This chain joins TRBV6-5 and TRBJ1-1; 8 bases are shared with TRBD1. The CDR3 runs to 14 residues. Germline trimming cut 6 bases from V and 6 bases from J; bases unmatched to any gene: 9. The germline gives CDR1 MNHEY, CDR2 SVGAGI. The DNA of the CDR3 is TGTGCCAGCAGACGACAGGGGAGTCTGGCTGAAGCTTTCTTT. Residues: CASRRQGSLAEAFF.

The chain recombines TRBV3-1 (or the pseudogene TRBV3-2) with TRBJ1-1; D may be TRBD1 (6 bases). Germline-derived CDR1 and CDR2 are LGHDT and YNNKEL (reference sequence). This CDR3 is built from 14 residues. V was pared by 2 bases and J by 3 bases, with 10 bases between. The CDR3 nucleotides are TGTGCCAGCAGCCAATGGGGGCGCGACACTGAAGCTTTCTTT. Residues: CASSQWGRDTEAFF.

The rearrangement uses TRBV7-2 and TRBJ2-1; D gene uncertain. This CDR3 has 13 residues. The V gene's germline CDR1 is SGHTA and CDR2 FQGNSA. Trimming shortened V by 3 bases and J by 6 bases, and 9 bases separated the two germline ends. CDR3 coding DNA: TGTGCCAGCAGCTTCCTTTACGGCAATGAGCAGTTCTTC. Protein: CASSFLYGNEQFF.

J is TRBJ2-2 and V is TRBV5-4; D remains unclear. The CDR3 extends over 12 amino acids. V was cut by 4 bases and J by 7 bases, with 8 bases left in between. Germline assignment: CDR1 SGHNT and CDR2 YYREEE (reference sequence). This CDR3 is CASSPSSGELFF. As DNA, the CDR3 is TGTGCCAGCAGCCCCTCCAGCGGGGAGCTGTTTTTT.

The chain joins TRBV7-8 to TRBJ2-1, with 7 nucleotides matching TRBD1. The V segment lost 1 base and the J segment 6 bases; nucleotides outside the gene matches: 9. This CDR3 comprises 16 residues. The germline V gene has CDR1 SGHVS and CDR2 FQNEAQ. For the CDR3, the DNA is TGTGCCAGCAGCTTAGAACCCGGAGACAGGGCCAATGAGCAGTTCTTC. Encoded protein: CASSLEPGDRANEQFF. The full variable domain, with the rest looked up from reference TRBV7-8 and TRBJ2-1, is GAGVSQSPRYKVAKRGQDVALRCDPISGHVSLFWYQQALGQGPEFLTYFQNEAQLDKSGLPSDRFFAERPEGSVSTLKIQRTQQEDSAVYLCASSLEPGDRANEQFFGPGTRLTVL.

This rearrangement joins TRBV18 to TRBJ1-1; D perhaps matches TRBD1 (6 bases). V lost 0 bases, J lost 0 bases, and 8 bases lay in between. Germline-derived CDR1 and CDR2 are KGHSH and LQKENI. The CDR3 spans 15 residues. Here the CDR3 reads CASSPPDSLNTEAFF. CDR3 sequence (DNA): TGTGCCAGCTCACCACCGGACAGTTTGAACACTGAAGCTTTCTTT. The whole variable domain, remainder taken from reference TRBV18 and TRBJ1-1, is NAGVMQNPRHLVRRRGQEARLRCSPMKGHSHVYWYRQLPEEGLKFMVYLQKENIIDESGMPKERFSAEFPKEGPSILRIQQVVRGDSAAYFCASSPPDSLNTEAFFGQGTRLTVV.

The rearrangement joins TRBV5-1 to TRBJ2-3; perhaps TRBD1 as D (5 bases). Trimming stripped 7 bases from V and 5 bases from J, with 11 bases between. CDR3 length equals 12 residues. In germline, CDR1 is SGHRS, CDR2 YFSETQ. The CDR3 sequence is CASGADRDTQYF. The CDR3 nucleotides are TGCGCCAGCGGGGCAGACAGAGATACGCAGTATTTT.

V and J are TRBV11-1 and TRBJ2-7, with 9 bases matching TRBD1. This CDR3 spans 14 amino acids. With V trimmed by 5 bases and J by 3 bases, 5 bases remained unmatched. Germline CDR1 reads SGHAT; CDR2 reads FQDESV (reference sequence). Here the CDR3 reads CASSRTGANYEQYF. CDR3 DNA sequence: TGTGCCAGCAGCAGGACAGGGGCAAACTACGAGCAGTACTTC.

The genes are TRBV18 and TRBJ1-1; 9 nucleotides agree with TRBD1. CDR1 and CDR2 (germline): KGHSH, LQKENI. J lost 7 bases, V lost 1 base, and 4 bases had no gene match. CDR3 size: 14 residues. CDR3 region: CASSPRDRVNEAFF. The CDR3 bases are TGTGCCAGCTCACCACGGGACAGGGTAAATGAAGCTTTCTTT.

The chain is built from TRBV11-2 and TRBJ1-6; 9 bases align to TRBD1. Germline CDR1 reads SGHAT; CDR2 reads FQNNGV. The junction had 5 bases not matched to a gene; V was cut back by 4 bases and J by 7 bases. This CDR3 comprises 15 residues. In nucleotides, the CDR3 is TGTGCCAGCAGCTCCCTGGGACAGGGAAATTCACCCCTCCACTTT. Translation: CASSSLGQGNSPLHF.

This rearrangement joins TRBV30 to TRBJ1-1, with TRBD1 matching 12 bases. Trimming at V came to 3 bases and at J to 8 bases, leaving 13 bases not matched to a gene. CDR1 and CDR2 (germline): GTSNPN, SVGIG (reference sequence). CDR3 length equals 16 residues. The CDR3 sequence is CAWSSRDRGPGDEAFF. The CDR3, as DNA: TGTGCCTGGAGCAGCCGGGACAGGGGGCCGGGGGACGAAGCTTTCTTT.

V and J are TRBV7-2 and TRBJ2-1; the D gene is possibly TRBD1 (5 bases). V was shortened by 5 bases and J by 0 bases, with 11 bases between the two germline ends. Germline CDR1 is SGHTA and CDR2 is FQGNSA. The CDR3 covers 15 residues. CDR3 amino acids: CASSPTAYSYNEQFF. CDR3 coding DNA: TGTGCCAGCAGCCCGACAGCTTACTCCTACAATGAGCAGTTCTTC.

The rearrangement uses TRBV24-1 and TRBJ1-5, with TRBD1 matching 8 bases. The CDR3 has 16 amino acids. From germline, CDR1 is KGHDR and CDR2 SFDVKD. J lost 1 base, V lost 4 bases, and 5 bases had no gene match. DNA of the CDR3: TGTGCCACCAGTGACCGGACAGGGTTCAGCAATCAGCCCCAGCATTTT. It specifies CATSDRTGFSNQPQHF.

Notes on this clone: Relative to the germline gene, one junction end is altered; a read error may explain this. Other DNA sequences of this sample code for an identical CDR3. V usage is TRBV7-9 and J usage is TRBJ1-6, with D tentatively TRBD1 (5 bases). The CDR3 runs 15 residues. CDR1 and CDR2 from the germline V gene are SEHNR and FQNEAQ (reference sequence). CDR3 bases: TGTGCCAGCAGCCATTGGACAAGCTATAATTCACCCCTTCACTTT. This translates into CASSHWTSYNSPLHF.

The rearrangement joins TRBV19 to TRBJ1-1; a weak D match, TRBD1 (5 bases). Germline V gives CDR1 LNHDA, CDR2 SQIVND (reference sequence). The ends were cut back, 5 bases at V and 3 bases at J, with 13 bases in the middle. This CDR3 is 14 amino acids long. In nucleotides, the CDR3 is TGTGCCAGTAGTCCGAAACCCAGGGACACTGAAGCTTTCTTT. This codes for CASSPKPRDTEAFF.